This TCR beta chain was profiled in a study of hypomethylating agent response in myelodysplastic syndrome. Study information: Either azacitidine (most of the 11) or decitabine (3 of 11) was given. Findings of the study overall: This small study analyzed only about ten patients.

This CDR3 has 14 amino acids. Trimming removed 4 bases from V and 5 bases from J, with 15 bases in between. Per germline, CDR1 SGDLS and CDR2 YYNGEE. This clone was seen only a few times. Antigen specificity is unknown. TCRdb's copy holds only in-frame clones and misses some; the assay was immunoSEQ multiplex PCR. The sample includes around 3,300 clones, roughly four fifths of them seen just once. Sequencing used bone marrow, obtained before or after starting hypomethylating agent treatment for myelodysplastic syndrome (not recorded which). The chain couples TRBV9 to TRBJ1-1, with D possibly being TRBD1 (6 bases). The clonotype comes from a human donor with myelodysplastic syndrome. The CDR3 loop reads CASSLVQGGTEAFF. The CDR3 DNA sequence: TGTGCCAGCAGCCTTGTACAGGGAGGGACTGAAGCTTTCTTT.